The 6 T cell receptor beta chains given below trace back to one sample, sequenced in a study of OX40 agonist ivuxolimab in advanced cancers. TCRdb's copy holds only in-frame clones and misses some; the assay was immunoSEQ multiplex PCR. This sample has some 76,000 clones, with around 90% found just once. The input for sequencing was CD4+ or CD8+ T cells sorted from blood, taken in a trial of the OX40 agonist ivuxolimab. The receptors derive from an adult with an advanced solid tumor such as melanoma, head and neck, liver or kidney cancer.

V is TRBV12-5 and J is TRBJ2-1, with D possibly being TRBD1 (6 bases). V lost 4 bases and J lost 2, with 15 bases in between. This CDR3 region has 16 residues. In germline, CDR1 is LGHNT, CDR2 FRNRAP. The CDR3 loop reads CASGSQGSAPYNEQFF. CDR3 sequence (DNA): TGTGCTAGTGGTTCACAGGGTTCGGCCCCCTACAATGAGCAGTTCTTC.

This rearrangement joins TRBV30 to TRBJ1-2, with D tentatively TRBD1 (6 bases). Germline loops: CDR1 GTSNPN, CDR2 SVGIG (reference sequence). CDR3 length: 14 residues. V gave up 1 base and J gave up 7 bases, with 16 bases separating them. CDR3 nucleotide sequence: TGTGCCTGGAGTGGCCCCACAGGGTGGGCTGGCTACACCTTC. It specifies CAWSGPTGWAGYTF. The full variable domain, rest sourced from reference TRBV30 and TRBJ1-2, is SQTIHQWPATLVQPVGSPLSLECTVEGTSNPNLYWYRQAAGRGLQLLFYSVGIGQISSEVPQNLSASRPQDRQFILSSKKLLLSDSGFYLCAWSGPTGWAGYTFGSGTRLTVV.

The J gene is TRBJ2-5, the V gene TRBV5-1, with 9 positions matching TRBD2. The trim removed 2 bases at V and 9 bases at J, leaving 14 bases unmatched. There are 16 residues in the CDR3. Germline V gene lookup returns CDR1 SGHRS and CDR2 YFSETQ. Here the CDR3 reads CASSFERGDPRGAQYF. DNA of the CDR3: TGCGCCAGCAGCTTTGAGCGGGGGGACCCCCGGGGGGCCCAGTACTTC.

V gene TRBV29-1 combines with J gene TRBJ1-2; possible D gene TRBD1, 6 bases. Germline lookup yields CDR1 SQVTM and CDR2 ANQGSEA. This CDR3 is 13 amino acids long. V dropped 1 base and J dropped 8 bases, with 14 bases sitting between them. CDR3: CSVEAGEGKGYTF. For the CDR3, the DNA is TGCAGCGTTGAAGCAGGGGAAGGAAAGGGCTACACCTTC. The full variable domain, in which reference TRBV29-1 and TRBJ1-2 provide the parts outside the CDR3, is SAVISQKPSRDICQRGTSLTIQCQVDSQVTMMFWYRQQPGQSLTLIATANQGSEATYESGFVIDKFPISRPNLTFSTLTVSNMSPEDSSIYLCSVEAGEGKGYTFGSGTRLTVV.

The V gene is TRBV10-3, the J gene TRBJ1-5, with 8 nucleotides matching TRBD1. The CDR3 length is 16 residues. J lost 7 bases, V lost 0 bases, and 8 bases had no gene match. Germline V gene data show CDR1 as ENHRY and CDR2 as SYGVKD. CDR3 loop: CAISESAGGIWQPQHF. The DNA for the CDR3 is TGTGCCATCAGTGAGTCTGCAGGGGGCATTTGGCAGCCCCAGCATTTT.

The chain joins TRBV2 to TRBJ2-7; 7 nucleotides align to TRBD1. The V and J ends lost 6 bases and 0 bases, in that order; junction bases with no gene match: 2. This CDR3 is built from 13 residues. Germline CDR1 reads SNHLY; CDR2 reads FYNNEI. In nucleotides, the CDR3 is TGTGCCAGCAGGGGGACAGACTCCTACGAGCAGTACTTC. It yields the protein CASRGTDSYEQYF.